This T cell receptor (beta chain) was captured by sequencing in a study of blood T cell repertoires in COVID-19. Per the original methods: Estimation of nucleated cell counts was performed using reference gene primer amplification. Clones were sequenced by immunoSEQ multiplex PCR, and TCRdb holds only the in-frame ones, with some missing. For V, J and clone size, that table is used; D and trimming come from the DNA. Here the sample spans some 290,000 clones, roughly nine tenths being singletons. The CDR3 has 11 residues. Trimming shortened V by 7 bases and J by 6 bases, and 9 bases separated the two germline ends. Germline CDR1 SNHLY, CDR2 FYNNEI.

This rearrangement joins TRBV2 to TRBJ1-2; D unresolved. This sequence originates from a woman aged 30 to 39 with COVID-19, enrolled during active disease. The sample comprised peripheral blood. CDR3: CASTPEDGYTF. CDR3 nucleotide sequence: TGTGCCAGCACCCCAGAGGATGGCTACACCTTC.